The clone carrying this T cell receptor (beta chain) was detected only a few times. The record originates from a study of blood T cell repertoires in COVID-19. Using immunoSEQ multiplex PCR, the repertoire was profiled, and TCRdb retains in-frame clones only, with some absent. The table shows around 100,000 clones, with about 92% occurring only once. Input material: peripheral blood. The sequence came from a woman over 75 in a cohort sampled during active COVID-19.

The DNA for the CDR3 is TGTGCCAGCGCAACAAAGCGGGGCCGCTCCTACAATGAGCAGTTCTTC. As protein: CASATKRGRSYNEQFF. The chain combines TRBV27 with TRBJ2-1, with 7 bases aligning to TRBD2. The CDR3 is 16 residues long. J lost 0 bases, V lost 8 bases, and 10 bases had no gene match. CDR1 MNHEY and CDR2 SMNVEV come from the germline V gene (reference sequence).